Presented here are 24 T cell receptor beta chains from one specimen sequenced in a study of blood T cell repertoires in COVID-19. Data came from immunoSEQ multiplex PCR; TCRdb stores just in-frame clones and leaves some out. The sample shows 200,000 to 250,000 clones, around 88% of them seen only once. The sequenced material came from peripheral blood. The source is a woman under 40 who had recovered from COVID-19.

The chain recombines TRBV29-1 with TRBJ1-2, with 7 bases fitting TRBD1. Germline V gene data show CDR1 as SQVTM and CDR2 as ANQGSEA. The V segment lost 5 bases and the J segment 6 bases; nucleotides outside the gene matches: 9. The CDR3 loop spans 13 amino acids. CDR3 coding DNA: TGCAGCGTTAGGACAGGCGAGTTGGATGGCTACACCTTC. This encodes CSVRTGELDGYTF.

This clone has just one count. The chain carries TRBV3-1 (or the pseudogene TRBV3-2) and TRBJ1-3, with no clear D. The CDR3 runs 14 residues. Trimming shortened V by 5 bases and J by 4 bases, and 12 bases separated the two germline ends. Germline V gene sequence: CDR1 LGHDT, CDR2 YNNKEL (reference sequence). CDR3: CASSGRTGGNTIYF. The CDR3 DNA sequence: TGTGCCAGCAGCGGCAGGACGGGGGGAAACACCATATATTTT.

V and J are TRBV5-4 and TRBJ2-3; 11 bases align to TRBD2. The junction had 6 bases not matched to a gene; V was cut back by 2 bases and J by 4 bases. CDR3 length: 16 amino acids. Germline V CDR1 and CDR2: SGHNT, YYREEE (reference sequence). In DNA, the CDR3 is TGTGCCAGCAGCTTTTTAGCGGGGGGGGACTCAGATACGCAGTATTTT. Translating gives CASSFLAGGDSDTQYF.

The chain carries TRBV29-1 and TRBJ1-1, with no clear D. V lost 5 bases to trimming and J lost 3 bases, with 7 bases between them. Germline V gene lookup returns CDR1 SQVTM and CDR2 ANQGSEA. The CDR3 covers 11 residues. In DNA, the CDR3 is TGCAGCGTTATCCGGGACACTGAAGCTTTCTTT. It codes for CSVIRDTEAFF.

This chain uses TRBV19 with TRBJ2-1, with D possibly TRBD1 on 6 matching bases. The V gene's germline CDR1 is LNHDA and CDR2 SQIVND (reference sequence). The CDR3 loop spans 16 amino acids. V was pared by 8 bases and J by 0 bases, with 17 bases between. CDR3 region: CASALTGQTSYNEQFF. CDR3 nucleotide sequence: TGTGCCAGTGCACTTACAGGGCAAACCTCCTACAATGAGCAGTTCTTC.

The rearrangement joins TRBV13 to TRBJ1-1, with TRBD1 identical over 7 bases. The trim removed 4 bases at V and 5 bases at J, leaving 13 bases unmatched. There are 16 residues in the CDR3. From germline, CDR1 is PRHDT and CDR2 FYEKMQ (reference sequence). The CDR3 sequence: CASSYVRQGGGTEAFF. The CDR3 DNA sequence: TGTGCCAGCAGCTACGTACGACAGGGCGGTGGGACTGAAGCTTTCTTT.

The chain is built from TRBV10-2 and TRBJ1-2, with 7 bases aligning to TRBD1. Germline V gene lookup returns CDR1 WSHSY and CDR2 SAAADI. V was clipped by 0 bases and J by 5 bases; unmatched bases: 9. This CDR3 is built from 16 residues. The DNA of the CDR3 is TGCGCCAGCAGTGAGTCGGAAGGGGGCTTAGGGTATGGCTACACCTTC. Translating it yields CASSESEGGLGYGYTF.

J is TRBJ1-1 and V is TRBV7-3; TRBD1 matches 7 bases. The CDR3 loop spans 13 amino acids. Per the germline V gene, CDR1 is SGHTA and CDR2 is FQGTGA. V lost 4 bases, J lost 3 bases, and 2 bases stayed unmatched. CDR3: CASSSQGDTEAFF. In nucleotides, the CDR3 is TGTGCCAGCAGCTCTCAGGGGGACACTGAAGCTTTCTTT.

The chain employs TRBV10-2 and TRBJ2-7; D unclear. The CDR3 length is 13 residues. In germline, CDR1 is WSHSY, CDR2 SAAADI. Trimming took off 3 bases at V and 6 bases at J, with 12 bases between the two ends. CDR3 region: CASSDRLLREQYF. CDR3 bases: TGCGCCAGCAGTGACCGACTTCTCCGCGAGCAGTACTTC.

J is TRBJ2-7 and V is TRBV5-6; D is uncertain. Looked up from germline, CDR1 is SGHDT and CDR2 is YYEEEE. There are 13 residues in the CDR3. Between the trimmed V and J ends, which lost 2 bases and 0 bases, there was a span of 6 bases. The CDR3 nucleotides read TGTGCCAGCAGCTTTGGCAGCTCCTACGAGCAGTACTTC. Translation gives CASSFGSSYEQYF.

This chain links TRBV19 with TRBJ1-5; D is possibly TRBD1 (5 bases). The V end was cut by 0 bases, the J end by 3 bases, with 9 bases between. This CDR3 has 15 residues. Germline lookup yields CDR1 LNHDA and CDR2 SQIVND (reference sequence). The CDR3 DNA reads TGTGCCAGTAGTATAGACGGGGGGAACAATCAGCCCCAGCATTTT. It is translated as CASSIDGGNNQPQHF.

The chain uses TRBV6-5 and TRBJ1-3; the D is unclear. CDR1 MNHEY and CDR2 SVGAGI come from the germline V gene. This CDR3 region has 11 residues. The V end was cut by 7 bases, the J end by 4 bases, with 5 bases between. The DNA of the CDR3 is TGTGCCAGCATCTTAGGAAACACCATATATTTT. Residues: CASILGNTIYF.

This rearrangement joins TRBV6-5 to TRBJ2-7; 8 bases match TRBD2. Trimming took 7 bases from V and 7 from J; bases not matched to a gene: 6. This CDR3 has 12 amino acids. Germline V gives CDR1 MNHEY, CDR2 SVGAGI. The CDR3 spells CASNSGVSEQYF. DNA of the CDR3: TGTGCCAGCAATAGCGGGGTATCGGAGCAGTACTTC.

In its sample, this clone was seen a few times. V is TRBV5-1 and J is TRBJ1-2, with 7 bases fitting TRBD1. Looked up from germline, CDR1 is SGHRS and CDR2 is YFSETQ. This CDR3 has 15 residues. V shed 3 bases and J 5 bases; nucleotides not matched to a gene: 10. The CDR3 loop is CASSSWSTGMYGYTF. CDR3 sequence (DNA): TGCGCCAGCAGCTCTTGGTCGACAGGGATGTATGGCTACACCTTC.

V usage is TRBV5-5 and J usage is TRBJ2-2; 11 bases agree with TRBD2. The CDR3 extends over 15 amino acids. Germline CDR1 reads SGHKS; CDR2 reads YYEKEE (reference sequence). V was clipped by 6 bases and J by 6 bases; unmatched bases: 7. The CDR3 is CASNLAGGRAGELFF. CDR3 bases: TGTGCCAGCAACTTAGCGGGGGGGCGCGCCGGGGAGCTGTTTTTT.

The chain joins TRBV18 to TRBJ2-7, with D uncertain. CDR3 size: 12 residues. V was trimmed by 5 bases and J by 3 bases, leaving 8 bases between them. Germline CDR1 and CDR2: KGHSH and LQKENI. The CDR3 DNA follows: TGTGCCAGCTCAATTCTAGACTACGAGCAGTACTTC. Translating it yields CASSILDYEQYF.

J is TRBJ2-5 and V is TRBV7-9, with a weak D call TRBD2 (6 bases). The CDR3 has 14 amino acids. CDR1 and CDR2 from the germline V gene are SEHNR and FQNEAQ (reference sequence). Trimming took off 5 bases at V and 5 bases at J, with 15 bases between the two ends. For the CDR3, the DNA is TGTGCCAGCAGCCTCGGGGGAGGAGGGGAGACCCAGTACTTC. Protein sequence: CASSLGGGGETQYF.

J is TRBJ1-1 and V is TRBV5-4; 10 nucleotides match TRBD1. V lost 6 bases, J lost 2 bases, and 10 bases stayed unmatched. The CDR3 has 16 residues. The germline V gene encodes CDR1 SGHNT and CDR2 YYREEE (reference sequence). CDR3 nucleotide sequence: TGTGCCAGCAATTCGCCGACAGGGGGCCTTAACACTGAAGCTTTCTTT. As protein: CASNSPTGGLNTEAFF.

The genes are TRBV12-5 and TRBJ2-2; no clear D. The CDR3 is 17 amino acids. Germline lookup yields CDR1 LGHNT and CDR2 FRNRAP. V lost 6 bases and J lost 1, with 18 bases in between. CDR3: CASGLRLGSKNTGELFF. The CDR3 DNA reads TGTGCTAGTGGCCTACGTTTGGGCAGTAAGAACACCGGGGAGCTGTTTTTT. Full variable domain (outside the CDR3, taken from reference TRBV12-5 and TRBJ2-2): DARVTQTPRHKVTEMGQEVTMRCQPILGHNTVFWYRQTMMQGLELLAYFRNRAPLDDSGMPKDRFSAEMPDATLATLKIQPSEPRDSAVYFCASGLRLGSKNTGELFFGEGSRLTVL.

This chain uses TRBV19 with TRBJ2-1, with D perhaps matching TRBD1 (5 bases). Trimming pared 3 bases from V and 1 base from J, leaving 10 bases between. CDR3 size: 15 residues. Per the germline V gene, CDR1 is LNHDA and CDR2 is SQIVND (reference sequence). The CDR3 is CASSITRVSYNEQFF. For the CDR3, the DNA is TGTGCCAGTAGTATTACCAGGGTTTCCTACAATGAGCAGTTCTTC.

The chain employs TRBV2 and TRBJ2-7, with D possibly being TRBD2 (6 bases). V lost 7 bases, J lost 2 bases, and 15 bases lay in between. The germline V gene encodes CDR1 SNHLY and CDR2 FYNNEI. This CDR3 comprises 14 residues. The CDR3 DNA sequence: TGTGCCAGCAAGGGACTCGAAACTCCCTACGAGCAGTACTTC. This gives the protein CASKGLETPYEQYF.

The chain has TRBV3-1 (or the pseudogene TRBV3-2) and TRBJ2-7; 7 bases align to TRBD2. Trimming at V came to 11 bases and at J to 0 bases, leaving 7 bases not matched to a gene. The germline V gene encodes CDR1 LGHDT and CDR2 YNNKEL (reference sequence). This CDR3 contains 13 residues. The CDR3: CAGRGVDSYEQYF. DNA of the CDR3: TGTGCCGGACGGGGGGTAGACTCCTACGAGCAGTACTTC.

The chain combines TRBV27 with TRBJ2-7, with TRBD1 matching 7 bases. The CDR3 length is 12 residues. The junction had 4 bases not matched to a gene; V was cut back by 7 bases and J by 4 bases. CDR1 MNHEY and CDR2 SMNVEV come from the germline V gene (reference sequence). The CDR3 coding sequence is TGTGCCAGCAAAATACAGGGGTACGAGCAGTACTTC. Its protein is CASKIQGYEQYF.

This rearrangement joins TRBV6-5 to TRBJ1-2; D is undetermined. Germline CDR1 MNHEY, CDR2 SVGAGI. CDR3 length: 15 amino acids. Trimming took 0 bases from V and 2 from J, leaving 10 bases between them. Written as DNA, the CDR3 is TGTGCCAGCAGTTACTCGTTTGTCAGGAACTATGGCTACACCTTC. It codes for CASSYSFVRNYGYTF.